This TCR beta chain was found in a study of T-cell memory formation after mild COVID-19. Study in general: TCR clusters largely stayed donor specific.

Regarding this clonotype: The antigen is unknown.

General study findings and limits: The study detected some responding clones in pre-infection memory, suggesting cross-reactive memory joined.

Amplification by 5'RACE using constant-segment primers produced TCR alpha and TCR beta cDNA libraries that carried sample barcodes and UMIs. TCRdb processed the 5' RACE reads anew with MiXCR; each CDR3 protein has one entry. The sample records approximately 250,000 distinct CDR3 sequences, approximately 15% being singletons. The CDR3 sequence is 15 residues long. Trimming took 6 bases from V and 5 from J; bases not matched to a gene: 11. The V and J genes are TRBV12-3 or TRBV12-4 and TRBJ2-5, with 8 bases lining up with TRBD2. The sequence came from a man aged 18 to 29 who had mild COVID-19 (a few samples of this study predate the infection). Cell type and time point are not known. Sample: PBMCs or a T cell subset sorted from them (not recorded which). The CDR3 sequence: CASSQNMLAGETQYF. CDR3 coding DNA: TGTGCCAGCAGCCAAAATATGCTAGCGGGTGAGACCCAGTACTTC.